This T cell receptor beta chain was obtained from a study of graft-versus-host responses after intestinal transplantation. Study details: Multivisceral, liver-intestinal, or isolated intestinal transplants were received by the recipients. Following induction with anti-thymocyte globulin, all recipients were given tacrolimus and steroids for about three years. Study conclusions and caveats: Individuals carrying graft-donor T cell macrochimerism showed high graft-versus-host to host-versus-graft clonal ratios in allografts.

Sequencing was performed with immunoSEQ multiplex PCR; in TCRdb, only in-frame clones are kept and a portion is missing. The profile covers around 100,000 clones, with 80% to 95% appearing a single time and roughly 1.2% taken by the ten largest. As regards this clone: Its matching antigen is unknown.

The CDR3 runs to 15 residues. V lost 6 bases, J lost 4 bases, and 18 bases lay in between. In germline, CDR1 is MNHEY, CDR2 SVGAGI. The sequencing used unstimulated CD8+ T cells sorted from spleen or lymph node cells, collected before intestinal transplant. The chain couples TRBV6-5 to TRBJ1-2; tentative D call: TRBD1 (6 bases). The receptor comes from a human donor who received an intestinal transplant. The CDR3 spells CASRADRHPIYGYTF. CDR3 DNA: TGTGCCAGCAGGGCCGACAGGCACCCCATCTATGGCTACACCTTC.